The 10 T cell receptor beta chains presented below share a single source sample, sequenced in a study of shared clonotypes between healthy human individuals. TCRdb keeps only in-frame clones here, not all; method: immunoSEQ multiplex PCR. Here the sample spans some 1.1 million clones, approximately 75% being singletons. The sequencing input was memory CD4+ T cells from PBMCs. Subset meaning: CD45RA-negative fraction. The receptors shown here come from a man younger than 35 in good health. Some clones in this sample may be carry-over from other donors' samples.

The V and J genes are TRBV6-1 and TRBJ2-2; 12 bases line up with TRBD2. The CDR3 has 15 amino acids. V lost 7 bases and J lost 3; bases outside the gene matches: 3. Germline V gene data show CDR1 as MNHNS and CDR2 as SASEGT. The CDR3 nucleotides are TGTGCCAGCACGACTAGCGGGAGCCACACCGGGGAGCTGTTTTTT. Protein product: CASTTSGSHTGELFF.

The CDR3, as DNA: TGTGCCAGCAGCGTATCTCGGGGCCTGAACACTGAAGCTTTCTTT. This translates into CASSVSRGLNTEAFF. This chain connects TRBV9 to TRBJ1-1; tentatively, D is TRBD1 (5 bases). V was pared by 1 base and J by 0 bases, with 10 bases between. Germline loops: CDR1 SGDLS, CDR2 YYNGEE. The CDR3 is made up of 15 amino acids.

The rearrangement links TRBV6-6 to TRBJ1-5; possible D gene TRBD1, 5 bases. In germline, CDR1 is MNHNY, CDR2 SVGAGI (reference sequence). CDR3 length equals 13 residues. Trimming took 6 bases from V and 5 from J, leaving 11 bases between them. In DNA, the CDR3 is TGTGCCAGCAGCCCGGGACCTTATCAGCCCCAGCATTTT. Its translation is CASSPGPYQPQHF.

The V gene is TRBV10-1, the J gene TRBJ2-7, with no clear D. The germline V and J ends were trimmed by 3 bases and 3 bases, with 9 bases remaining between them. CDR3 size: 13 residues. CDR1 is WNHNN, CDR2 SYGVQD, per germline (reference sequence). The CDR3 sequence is CASSDRQDYEQYF. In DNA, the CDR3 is TGCGCCAGCAGTGATAGACAAGACTACGAGCAGTACTTC.

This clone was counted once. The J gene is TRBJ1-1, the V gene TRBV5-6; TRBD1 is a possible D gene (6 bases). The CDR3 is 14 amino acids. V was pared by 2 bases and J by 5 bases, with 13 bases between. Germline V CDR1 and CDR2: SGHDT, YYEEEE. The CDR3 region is CASSLWGAQTEAFF. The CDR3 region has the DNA TGTGCCAGCAGCTTATGGGGGGCGCAGACTGAAGCTTTCTTT.

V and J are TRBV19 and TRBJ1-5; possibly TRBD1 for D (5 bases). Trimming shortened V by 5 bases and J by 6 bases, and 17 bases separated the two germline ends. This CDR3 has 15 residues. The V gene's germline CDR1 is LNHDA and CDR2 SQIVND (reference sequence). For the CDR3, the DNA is TGTGCCAGTAGTGCTTGGGACGGACGCAGTCAGCCCCAGCATTTT. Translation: CASSAWDGRSQPQHF. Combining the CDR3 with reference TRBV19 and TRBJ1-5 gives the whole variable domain DGGITQSPKYLFRKEGQNVTLSCEQNLNHDAMYWYRQDPGQGLRLIYYSQIVNDFQKGDIAEGYSVSREKKESFPLTVTSAQKNPTAFYLCASSAWDGRSQPQHFGDGTRLSIL.

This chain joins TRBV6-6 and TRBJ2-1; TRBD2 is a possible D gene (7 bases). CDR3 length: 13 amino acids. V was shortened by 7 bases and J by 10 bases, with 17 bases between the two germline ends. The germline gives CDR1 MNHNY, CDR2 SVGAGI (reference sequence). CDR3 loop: CASTKGGAWEQFF. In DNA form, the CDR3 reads TGTGCCAGCACCAAGGGGGGGGCATGGGAGCAGTTCTTC.

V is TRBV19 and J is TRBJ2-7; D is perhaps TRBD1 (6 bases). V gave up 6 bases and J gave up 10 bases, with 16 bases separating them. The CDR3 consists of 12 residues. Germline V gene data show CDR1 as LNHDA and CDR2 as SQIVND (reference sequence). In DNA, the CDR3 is TGTGCCAGTAGCGCGAATACAGGGATTCAGTACTTC. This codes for CASSANTGIQYF.

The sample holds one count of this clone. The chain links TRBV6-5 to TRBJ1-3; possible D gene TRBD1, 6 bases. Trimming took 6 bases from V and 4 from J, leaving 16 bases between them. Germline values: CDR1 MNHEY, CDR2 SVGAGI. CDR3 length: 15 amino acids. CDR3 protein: CASRRDGGWGNTIYF. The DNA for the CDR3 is TGTGCCAGCAGAAGAGATGGGGGCTGGGGAAACACCATATATTTT.

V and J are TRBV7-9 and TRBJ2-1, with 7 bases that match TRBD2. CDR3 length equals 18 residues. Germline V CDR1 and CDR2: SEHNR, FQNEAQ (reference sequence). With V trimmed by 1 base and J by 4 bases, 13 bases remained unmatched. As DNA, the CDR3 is TGTGCCAGCAGCTTAGTGGGGCTGGCGGGAGCTGATTACAATGAGCAGTTCTTC. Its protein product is CASSLVGLAGADYNEQFF. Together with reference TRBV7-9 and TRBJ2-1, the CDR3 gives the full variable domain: DTGVSQNPRHKITKRGQNVTFRCDPISEHNRLYWYRQTLGQGPEFLTYFQNEAQLEKSRLLSDRFSAERPKGSFSTLEIQRTEQGDSAMYLCASSLVGLAGADYNEQFFGPGTRLTVL.